The sequence of this T cell receptor beta chain was determined in a study of blood T cells in healthy people across ages. This clonotype has a count of ten or more. Its antigen is undetermined. Germline lookup yields CDR1 SGHTA and CDR2 FQGTGA. There are 14 residues in the CDR3. Deletions cut 3 bases from V and 2 bases from J, with 10 bases between. Study-wide points: Changes seen in expanded clonotypes were possibly confounded by donor CMV status left unknown.

For the second PCR, which ran for about 6 to 11 cycles, a sample-barcoded 5' primer and a J-beta primer mix were used. In TCRdb, the 5' RACE reads were re-called with MiXCR into one record per CDR3 protein. The sample has 630,000 or so distinct CDR3 sequences, under 30% seen once; the top ten hold around 16%. The sequencing sample was made of blood. The V gene is TRBV7-3, the J gene TRBJ1-2; D gene ambiguous. The clonotype comes from a woman aged 80 or older in good health. This CDR3 reads CASSFGPNNYGYTF. The CDR3, as DNA: TGTGCCAGCAGCTTCGGACCGAACAACTATGGCTACACCTTC.